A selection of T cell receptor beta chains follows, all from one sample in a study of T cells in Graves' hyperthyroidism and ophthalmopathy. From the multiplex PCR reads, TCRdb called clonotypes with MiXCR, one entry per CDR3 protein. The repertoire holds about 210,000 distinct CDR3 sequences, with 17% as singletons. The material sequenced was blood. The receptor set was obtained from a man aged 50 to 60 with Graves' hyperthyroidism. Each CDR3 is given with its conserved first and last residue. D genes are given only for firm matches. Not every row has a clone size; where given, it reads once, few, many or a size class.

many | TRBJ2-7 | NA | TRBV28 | TGTGCCAGCAGTTTGCCAGCCTGGGAGCAGTACTTC | CASSLPAWEQYF
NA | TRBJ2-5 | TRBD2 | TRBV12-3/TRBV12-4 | TGTGCCAGCAGTTTAGCGCGGCTAGCGGGAGTAGAGACCCAGTACTTC | CASSLARLAGVETQYF
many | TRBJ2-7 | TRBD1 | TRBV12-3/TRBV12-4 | TGTGCCAGCAGTTTAATGGGGACAGGGCTTTCCTACGAGCAGTACTTC | CASSLMGTGLSYEQYF
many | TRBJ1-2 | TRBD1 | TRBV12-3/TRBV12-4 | TGTGCCAGCACCCCTACACTAGGGACAGGGGATAACTATGGCTACACCTTC | CASTPTLGTGDNYGYTF
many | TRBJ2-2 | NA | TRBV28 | TGTGCCAGCAGTCCGCCGGAGGGGGCGAACACCGGGGAGCTGTTTTTT | CASSPPEGANTGELFF
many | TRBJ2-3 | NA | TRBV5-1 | TGCGCCAGCAGCTTGGAAGGGGATACGCAGTATTTT | CASSLEGDTQYF
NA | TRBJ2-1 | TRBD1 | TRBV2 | TGTGCCAGCAGTACTCCGGGACAGGATCTCTACAATGAGCAGTTCTTC | CASSTPGQDLYNEQFF
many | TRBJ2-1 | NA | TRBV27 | TGTGCCAGCAGTTTCGCCGGGACCCACAATGAGCAGTTCTTC | CASSFAGTHNEQFF
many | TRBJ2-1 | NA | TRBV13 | TGTGCCAGCAGCGCGGACAATGCCAATGAGCAGTTCTTC | CASSADNANEQFF
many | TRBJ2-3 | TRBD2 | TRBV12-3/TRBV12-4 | TGTGCCAGCAGTCGGACCGGGACTAGCGGCACAGATACGCAGTATTTT | CASSRTGTSGTDTQYF
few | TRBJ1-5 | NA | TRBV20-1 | TGCAGTGTCCCGGACATTAATAGCAATCAGCCCCAGCATTTT | CSVPDINSNQPQHF
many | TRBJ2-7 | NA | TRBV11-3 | TGTGCCAGCAGCTTGGAAGTGGGTTCCTACGAGCAGTACTTC | CASSLEVGSYEQYF
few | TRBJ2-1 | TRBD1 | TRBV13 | TGTGCCAGCAGCCCCCCCGGGACAGGGACCTACAATGAGCAGTTCTTC | CASSPPGTGTYNEQFF
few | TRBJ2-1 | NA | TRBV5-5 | TGTGCCAGCAGCTTGGCGGCAGGGGAGGCCAATGAGCAGTTCTTC | CASSLAAGEANEQFF
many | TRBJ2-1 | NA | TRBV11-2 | TGTGCCAGCAGCTTAGTAACAGGTTACAATGAGCAGTTCTTC | CASSLVTGYNEQFF
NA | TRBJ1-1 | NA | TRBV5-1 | TGCGCCAGCAGCTTGGTTAGGGGGAGCACTGAAGCTTTCTTT | CASSLVRGSTEAFF
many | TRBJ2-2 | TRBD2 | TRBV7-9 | TGTGCCAGCAGCTTACTAGCGGTAACGGCCGGGGAGCTGTTTTTT | CASSLLAVTAGELFF
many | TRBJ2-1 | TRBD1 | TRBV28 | TGTGCCAGCAGTTTGACAGGGACCCCCCATGAGCAGTTCTTC | CASSLTGTPHEQFF